This T cell receptor (beta chain) was recovered during a study of T cell responses to AZD1222 COVID-19 vaccine. General observations from the study: AZD1222 recipients seropositive at baseline numbered only six. Females outnumbered males among donors, who were mostly white British; clonal diversity was possibly underestimated. Nearly half of unique spike-specific TCRs reportedly avoided B.1.351 and B.1.1.7 mutated regions.

This clone was picked up a small number of times. Its antigen is not identified. Germline V gene sequence: CDR1 MDHEN, CDR2 SYDVKM. The CDR3 has 13 residues. Trimming stripped 6 bases from V and 4 bases from J, with 12 bases between. Libraries were prepared by immunoSEQ multiplex PCR; TCRdb keeps only in-frame clonotypes and omits some of them. The repertoire includes approximately 110,000 clones, around 81% of them detected once, and approximately 9.4% sits in the top ten. The chain links TRBV28 to TRBJ1-2; D ambiguous. The TCR sequence derives from an adult in good health. The source was peripheral blood, collected on day 0 of AZD1222 vaccination. The CDR3 here is CASSLEGSYGYTF. CDR3 sequence (DNA): TGTGCCAGCAGCCTCGAAGGGTCCTATGGCTACACCTTC.